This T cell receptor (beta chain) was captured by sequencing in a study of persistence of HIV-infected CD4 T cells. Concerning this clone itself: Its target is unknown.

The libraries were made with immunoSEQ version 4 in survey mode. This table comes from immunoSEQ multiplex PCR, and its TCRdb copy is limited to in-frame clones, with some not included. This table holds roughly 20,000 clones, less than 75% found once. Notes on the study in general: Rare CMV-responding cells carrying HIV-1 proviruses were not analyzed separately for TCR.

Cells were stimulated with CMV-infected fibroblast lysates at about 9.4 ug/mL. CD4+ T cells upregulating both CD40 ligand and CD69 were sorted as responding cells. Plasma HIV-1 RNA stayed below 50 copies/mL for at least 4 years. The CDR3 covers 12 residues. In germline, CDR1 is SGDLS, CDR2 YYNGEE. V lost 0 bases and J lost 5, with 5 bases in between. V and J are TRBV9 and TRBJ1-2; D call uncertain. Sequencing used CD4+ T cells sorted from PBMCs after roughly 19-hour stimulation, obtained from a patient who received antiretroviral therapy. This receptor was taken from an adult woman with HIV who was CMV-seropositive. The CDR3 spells CASSVDKYGYTF. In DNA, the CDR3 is TGTGCCAGCAGCGTAGACAAGTATGGCTACACCTTC.